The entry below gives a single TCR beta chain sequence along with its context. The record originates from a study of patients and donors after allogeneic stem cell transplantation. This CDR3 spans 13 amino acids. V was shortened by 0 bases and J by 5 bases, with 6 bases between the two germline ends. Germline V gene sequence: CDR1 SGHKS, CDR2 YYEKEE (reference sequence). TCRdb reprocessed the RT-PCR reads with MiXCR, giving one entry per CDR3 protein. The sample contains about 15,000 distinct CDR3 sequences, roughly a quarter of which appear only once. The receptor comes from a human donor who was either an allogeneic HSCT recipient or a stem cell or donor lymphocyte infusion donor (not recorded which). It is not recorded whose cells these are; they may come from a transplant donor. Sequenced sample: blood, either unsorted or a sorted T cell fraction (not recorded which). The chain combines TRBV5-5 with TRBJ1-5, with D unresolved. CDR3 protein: CASSLGGHQPQHF. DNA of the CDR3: TGTGCCAGCAGCTTGGGAGGGCATCAGCCCCAGCATTTT.